This T cell receptor beta chain was identified during a study of T-cell reconstitution after alpha-beta-depleted transplantation in children. The CDR3 is made up of 14 amino acids. V was cut by 6 bases and J by 6 bases, with 16 bases left in between. The sample holds a few counts of this clonotype. Unique molecular identifiers were incorporated during preparation of the TCRbeta library. TCRdb re-derived calls from the PCR reads in MiXCR, one entry per CDR3 protein. The table shows around 180,000 distinct CDR3 sequences, with around 10% occurring only once. V is TRBV12-3 or TRBV12-4 and J is TRBJ2-3; the D call may be TRBD1 or TRBD2 (6 bases each). Sequenced material: PBMCs, taken before TCRalphabeta/CD19-depleted stem cell transplant. This receptor was taken from a boy between 2 and 10 years old with acute myeloid leukemia, due to receive a stem cell transplant. In nucleotides, the CDR3 is TGTGCCAGCAGCTCCCTTCCGGGGGCGGATACGCAGTATTTT. It translates to CASSSLPGADTQYF.